One and the same sample provided the 31 T cell receptor beta chains below, sequenced in a study of blood T cell repertoires in COVID-19. Assay: immunoSEQ multiplex PCR; the TCRdb copy retains only in-frame clones and omits some. This table holds 150,000 to 200,000 clones, approximately 80% found once. Sequencing was done on a sample of peripheral blood. These receptors originate from a woman older than 75 with COVID-19, enrolled during active disease.

This clone was recorded a few times. V usage is TRBV7-9 and J usage is TRBJ2-2; TRBD2 matches 14 bases. The CDR3 has 18 amino acids. Germline CDR1 is SEHNR and CDR2 is FQNEAQ (reference sequence). Germline trimming cut 4 bases from V and 3 bases from J; bases unmatched to any gene: 7. The chain's CDR3 is CASSSPGLAGADTGELFF. Written as DNA, the CDR3 is TGTGCCAGCAGCTCTCCGGGACTAGCGGGGGCGGACACCGGGGAGCTGTTTTTT.

The rearrangement uses TRBV2 and TRBJ1-5; tentative D call: TRBD1 (6 bases). Germline CDR1 is SNHLY and CDR2 is FYNNEI. The CDR3 loop spans 13 amino acids. V was pared by 8 bases and J by 6 bases, with 14 bases between. In DNA form, the CDR3 reads TGTGCCAGCCACAGGGATCACGGTCAGCCCCAGCATTTT. Encoded protein: CASHRDHGQPQHF.

This clone was observed a handful of times. This chain links TRBV5-1 with TRBJ1-1, with unresolved D. This CDR3 is 13 amino acids long. V lost 4 bases, J lost 3 bases, and 10 bases lay in between. Germline values: CDR1 SGHRS, CDR2 YFSETQ. CDR3: CASSVGLDTEAFF. The CDR3 bases are TGCGCCAGCAGCGTCGGACTCGACACTGAAGCTTTCTTT.

The V call is TRBV3-1 (or the pseudogene TRBV3-2), the J call TRBJ2-1; D is perhaps TRBD2 (5 bases). This CDR3 comprises 15 residues. V shed 7 bases and J shed 0 bases, with 13 bases lying between them. CDR1 is LGHDT and CDR2 is YNNKEL in the germline V gene (reference sequence). The CDR3 is CASTQKGSSYNEQFF. CDR3 DNA sequence: TGTGCCAGCACCCAGAAAGGGAGCTCCTACAATGAGCAGTTCTTC.

The chain has TRBV5-1 and TRBJ1-6; 9 bases fit TRBD1. This CDR3 comprises 14 residues. With 4 bases clipped from V and 9 bases from J, the junction kept 5 bases outside the gene matches. The germline V gene has CDR1 SGHRS and CDR2 YFSETQ. In nucleotides, the CDR3 is TGCGCCAGCAGCCCCACAGGGGGCCCTTCACCCCTCCACTTT. This gives the protein CASSPTGGPSPLHF.

The V and J genes are TRBV9 and TRBJ1-2; D possibly corresponds to TRBD1 (5 bases). Trimming cost V 0 bases and J 4 bases, with 19 bases left between them. In germline, CDR1 is SGDLS, CDR2 YYNGEE. The CDR3 spans 17 residues. CDR3 DNA sequence: TGTGCCAGCAGCGTAGGTCCTGGGGAGGGGCGCGGCTATGGCTACACCTTC. As protein: CASSVGPGEGRGYGYTF.

Written as DNA, the CDR3 is TGTGCCAGCAGCCGCGTAGCGGTCTACACAGATACGCAGTATTTT. It translates to CASSRVAVYTDTQYF. The rearrangement joins TRBV3-1 (or the pseudogene TRBV3-2) to TRBJ2-3; tentatively, D is TRBD2 (6 bases). Trimming left V 4 bases short and J 2 bases short, with 13 bases between. CDR3 length: 15 residues. Looked up from germline, CDR1 is LGHDT and CDR2 is YNNKEL (reference sequence).

The V and J genes are TRBV3-1 (or the pseudogene TRBV3-2) and TRBJ2-2; a weak D match, TRBD1 (6 bases). Trimming pared 4 bases from V and 4 bases from J, leaving 10 bases between. The CDR3 has 14 amino acids. Germline CDR1 and CDR2: LGHDT and YNNKEL (reference sequence). Written as DNA, the CDR3 is TGTGCCAGCAGCCGCTTCAGGGGCACCGGGGAGCTGTTTTTT. This codes for CASSRFRGTGELFF.

The CDR3 region has the DNA TGCGCCCCCCTGGGCAAGAGAAAGTACGAGCAGTACTTC. It encodes CAPLGKRKYEQYF. This chain joins TRBV10-1 and TRBJ2-7, with D unresolved. CDR1 is WNHNN and CDR2 is SYGVQD in the germline V gene (reference sequence). The length of the CDR3 is 13 residues. V lost 11 bases to trimming and J lost 4 bases, with 18 bases between them.

This rearrangement joins TRBV11-3 to TRBJ2-1, with TRBD2 matching 13 bases. CDR3 length equals 15 residues. Germline CDR1 and CDR2: SGHNT and YENEEA. After removal of 1 base from V and 7 bases from J, the junction contained 1 base not matched to a gene. The DNA for the CDR3 is TGTGCCAGCAGCTTAGGACTAGCGGGAGGTAATGAGCAGTTCTTC. It yields the protein CASSLGLAGGNEQFF.

A single count supports this clone. Written as DNA, the CDR3 is TGTGCCAGCAGTAGCGGGACTAGCGGATACGAGCAGTACTTC. Its protein is CASSSGTSGYEQYF. The chain combines TRBV27 with TRBJ2-7; 11 nucleotides agree with TRBD2. CDR3 size: 14 residues. Germline trimming cut 5 bases from V and 4 bases from J; bases unmatched to any gene: 4. Germline CDR1 and CDR2: MNHEY and SMNVEV (reference sequence).

The V and J genes are TRBV30 and TRBJ1-6; D might be TRBD1 (6 bases). Trimming removed 1 base at V and 4 bases at J, with 11 bases between. This CDR3 is 15 amino acids long. The germline V gene has CDR1 GTSNPN and CDR2 SVGIG (reference sequence). CDR3 sequence reads: CAWSADSLYNSPLHF. Here the CDR3 DNA reads TGTGCCTGGAGTGCGGACAGTTTATATAATTCACCCCTCCACTTT.

J is TRBJ1-2 and V is TRBV3-1 (or the pseudogene TRBV3-2); 8 bases line up with TRBD1. From germline, CDR1 is LGHDT and CDR2 YNNKEL (reference sequence). Unmatched junction bases numbered 6, after V lost 4 bases and J lost 8 bases. The CDR3 length is 13 residues. CDR3 protein: CASSLLTGEGYTF. CDR3 sequence (DNA): TGTGCCAGCAGCCTCTTGACAGGGGAGGGCTACACCTTC.

This chain links TRBV18 with TRBJ1-5; the match to TRBD1 covers 8 bases. V trimming: 5 bases; J trimming: 0 bases; junction bases outside the gene matches: 3. CDR3 length: 15 amino acids. The V gene's germline CDR1 is KGHSH and CDR2 LQKENI. The CDR3 loop is CASSGQGFSNQPQHF. The CDR3 region has the DNA TGTGCCAGCTCAGGACAGGGCTTTAGCAATCAGCCCCAGCATTTT.

V gene TRBV5-1 combines with J gene TRBJ1-1; the match to TRBD1 covers 7 bases. Germline-derived CDR1 and CDR2 are SGHRS and YFSETQ. The V gene end was trimmed by 4 bases and the J gene end by 3 bases; junction bases not matched to a gene: 3. This CDR3 contains 13 residues. The CDR3 loop is CASSRQGDTEAFF. In DNA form, the CDR3 reads TGCGCCAGCAGCCGACAGGGCGACACTGAAGCTTTCTTT.

The CDR3 DNA follows: TGTGCCAGCAGAAACATCCCGAACACTGAAGCTTTCTTT. Translation: CASRNIPNTEAFF. J is TRBJ1-1 and V is TRBV6-5; the D is unclear. The CDR3 is made up of 13 amino acids. Trimming stripped 6 bases from V and 1 base from J, with 9 bases between. Germline assignment: CDR1 MNHEY and CDR2 SVGAGI.

The chain carries TRBV29-1 and TRBJ1-2; D is undetermined. Germline lookup yields CDR1 SQVTM and CDR2 ANQGSEA. The CDR3 sequence is 13 residues long. V was clipped by 3 bases and J by 0 bases, with 8 bases between them. As DNA, the CDR3 is TGCAGCGTTGACGGGGAAGCTAACTATGGCTACACCTTC. Protein product: CSVDGEANYGYTF.

The V gene is TRBV6-4, the J gene TRBJ2-2; a possible D gene is TRBD1 (8 bases). V lost 7 bases to trimming and J lost 6 bases, with 18 bases between them. The CDR3 is 15 residues long. CDR1 is MRHNA and CDR2 is SNTAGT in the germline V gene. The CDR3 protein is CASKRTGRVAGELFF. For the CDR3, the DNA is TGTGCCAGCAAACGGACAGGGAGGGTCGCCGGGGAGCTGTTTTTT.

The chain carries TRBV5-1 and TRBJ2-1; 10 nucleotides line up with TRBD2. The CDR3 length is 18 residues. V gave up 3 bases and J gave up 12 bases; unmatched junction bases: 21. CDR1 SGHRS and CDR2 YFSETQ come from the germline V gene. The CDR3 DNA sequence: TGCGCCAGCAGCTCGACATCCGGGCTAGCGGGAGAATACGGGCGGCAGTTCTTC. This sequence encodes CASSSTSGLAGEYGRQFF.

This clone was recorded once. The chain uses TRBV28 and TRBJ2-7, with D perhaps matching TRBD1 (6 bases). Germline V gives CDR1 MDHEN, CDR2 SYDVKM. V was cut by 1 base and J by 6 bases, with 16 bases left in between. The CDR3 runs 15 residues. The CDR3 region has the DNA TGTGCCAGCAGTTTATCCGGGGCCAGGGGTCGCGAGCAGTACTTC. Translated: CASSLSGARGREQYF.

The chain links TRBV10-3 to TRBJ2-7; TRBD1 agrees at 7 bases. Losses at the gene ends were 6 bases for V and 3 bases for J; bases not matched to a gene: 5. Germline V gene sequence: CDR1 ENHRY, CDR2 SYGVKD. This CDR3 contains 13 residues. CDR3 in amino acids: CAIRGTEFYEQYF. The CDR3 nucleotides are TGTGCCATCAGGGGGACAGAATTCTACGAGCAGTACTTC.

This clone was detected many times. The chain employs TRBV2 and TRBJ2-7; 12 nucleotides agree with TRBD2. This CDR3 contains 16 residues. V gave up 1 base and J gave up 5 bases; unmatched junction bases: 6. Germline lookup yields CDR1 SNHLY and CDR2 FYNNEI. CDR3 coding DNA: TGTGCCAGCAGTGAAGGCAGGGGACTAGCGGGCGACGAGCAGTACTTC. It codes for CASSEGRGLAGDEQYF. The full variable domain, rest sourced from reference TRBV2 and TRBJ2-7, is EPEVTQTPSHQVTQMGQEVILRCVPISNHLYFYWYRQILGQKVEFLVSFYNNEISEKSEIFDDQFSVERPDGSNFTLKIRSTKLEDSAMYFCASSEGRGLAGDEQYFGPGTRLTVT.

The CDR3, as DNA: TGTGCCAGCAGTTTACCGAGACAGGGAGGAGAGACCCAGTACTTC. This gives the protein CASSLPRQGGETQYF. V usage is TRBV28 and J usage is TRBJ2-5; the D gene is possibly TRBD1 (7 bases). The germline V and J ends were trimmed by 2 bases and 4 bases, with 14 bases remaining between them. CDR3 length: 15 amino acids. The V gene's germline CDR1 is MDHEN and CDR2 SYDVKM.

The genes are TRBV27 and TRBJ2-7, with TRBD2 matching over 8 bases. J was trimmed by 4 bases and V by 5 bases; bases with no gene match: 7. The CDR3 is 14 residues long. CDR1 is MNHEY and CDR2 is SMNVEV in the germline V gene (reference sequence). CDR3 amino acids: CASSKAGVVYEQYF. The DNA for the CDR3 is TGTGCCAGCAGTAAAGCGGGAGTAGTTTACGAGCAGTACTTC.

The chain recombines TRBV28 with TRBJ1-6; unclear D gene. Germline V lookup: CDR1 MDHEN, CDR2 SYDVKM. V was cut by 2 bases and J by 8 bases, with 4 bases left in between. The length of the CDR3 is 12 residues. The CDR3, as DNA: TGTGCCAGCAGTTTAGAGGATTCACCCCTCCACTTT. It encodes CASSLEDSPLHF. Full variable domain (rest looked up from reference TRBV28 and TRBJ1-6): DVKVTQSSRYLVKRTGEKVFLECVQDMDHENMFWYRQDPGLGLRLIYFSYDVKMKEKGDIPEGYSVSREKKERFSLILESASTNQTSMYLCASSLEDSPLHFGNGTRLTVT.

This chain links TRBV28 with TRBJ2-5; D call uncertain. There are 14 residues in the CDR3. From germline, CDR1 is MDHEN and CDR2 SYDVKM. V was clipped by 1 base and J by 1 base, with 7 bases between them. The CDR3 DNA follows: TGTGCCAGCAGTTTATCATACAGCCAAGAGACCCAGTACTTC. Its translation is CASSLSYSQETQYF.

This clone appeared a few times. In the same sample, other DNA sequences code for this CDR3. This rearrangement joins TRBV28 to TRBJ1-2, with D perhaps TRBD1 (5 bases). The length of the CDR3 is 12 residues. The V end was cut by 1 base, the J end by 8 bases, with 8 bases between. CDR1 and CDR2 from the germline V gene are MDHEN and SYDVKM. DNA for the CDR3: TGTGCCAGCAGTTTATCCAGGGTAGGCTACACCTTC. Its translation is CASSLSRVGYTF.

The chain combines TRBV19 with TRBJ2-1, with D maybe TRBD2 (6 bases). CDR1 is LNHDA, CDR2 SQIVND, per germline (reference sequence). V dropped 1 base and J dropped 6 bases, with 10 bases sitting between them. The CDR3 has 14 amino acids. CDR3 in DNA: TGTGCCAGTAGTATAGCCTGGAGGGCCAATGAGCAGTTCTTC. It codes for CASSIAWRANEQFF.

The rearrangement joins TRBV12-5 to TRBJ2-1; possibly TRBD2 for D (6 bases). Per the germline V gene, CDR1 is LGHNT and CDR2 is FRNRAP. The germline V and J ends were trimmed by 1 base and 6 bases, with 13 bases remaining between them. This CDR3 has 15 amino acids. The CDR3 spells CASGLGILAINEQFF. The DNA for the CDR3 is TGTGCTAGTGGTTTGGGGATTCTAGCGATCAATGAGCAGTTCTTC.

V gene TRBV19 combines with J gene TRBJ1-2, with 8 positions matching TRBD1. Trimming removed 0 bases from V and 8 bases from J; junction bases left unmatched: 5. The V gene's germline CDR1 is LNHDA and CDR2 SQIVND (reference sequence). CDR3 size: 14 residues. CDR3 amino acids: CASSIDGTGGGYTF. In DNA form, the CDR3 reads TGTGCCAGTAGTATAGATGGGACAGGAGGCGGCTACACCTTC.

In DNA, the CDR3 is TGTGCCAGCAGCGAGGGTGGCCGGACCTATTACTACAATGAGCAGTTCTTC. This codes for CASSEGGRTYYYNEQFF. The chain carries TRBV7-8 and TRBJ2-1; weak D call: TRBD2 (5 bases). The CDR3 is made up of 17 amino acids. CDR1 is SGHVS and CDR2 is FQNEAQ in the germline V gene. Trimming stripped 5 bases from V and 3 bases from J, with 20 bases between.